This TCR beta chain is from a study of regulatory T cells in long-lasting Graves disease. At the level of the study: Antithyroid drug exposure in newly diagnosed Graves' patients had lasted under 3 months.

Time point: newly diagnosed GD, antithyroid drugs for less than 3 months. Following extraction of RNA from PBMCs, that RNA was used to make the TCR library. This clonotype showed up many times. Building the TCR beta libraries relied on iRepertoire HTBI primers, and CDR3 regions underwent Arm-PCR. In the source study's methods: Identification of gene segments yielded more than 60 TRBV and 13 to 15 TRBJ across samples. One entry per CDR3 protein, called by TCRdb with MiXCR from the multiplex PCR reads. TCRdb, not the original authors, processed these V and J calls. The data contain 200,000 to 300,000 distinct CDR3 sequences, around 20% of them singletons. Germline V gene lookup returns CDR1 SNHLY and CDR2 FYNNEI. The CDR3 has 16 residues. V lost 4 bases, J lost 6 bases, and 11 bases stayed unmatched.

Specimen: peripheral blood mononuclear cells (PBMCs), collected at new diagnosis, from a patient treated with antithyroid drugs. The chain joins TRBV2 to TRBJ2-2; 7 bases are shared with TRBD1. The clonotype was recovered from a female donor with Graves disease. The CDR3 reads CASSVMGQKVSGELFF. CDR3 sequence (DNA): TGTGCCAGCAGTGTTATGGGACAGAAGGTCTCCGGGGAGCTGTTTTTT.